The present T cell receptor (beta chain) was sequenced within a study of T cell clones after liver transplantation. TCRdb's table, derived via immunoSEQ multiplex PCR, lists solely in-frame clones and lacks some. The table shows tens of thousands of clones, with 86% occurring only once. Germline CDR1 is LNHDA and CDR2 is SQIVND (reference sequence). V lost 10 bases to trimming and J lost 6 bases, with 22 bases between them. The length of the CDR3 is 15 residues. The chain links TRBV19 to TRBJ1-5; weak D call: TRBD1 (6 bases). Sequences were derived from CD8+ T cells from blood, sampled 12 months after liver transplant. This clonotype was sampled from a human patient who received a liver transplant. Some T cells may have originated in the graft donor. The CDR3 nucleotides are TGTGCCACCGAACACGTGGACAGCGAAGGTCAGCCCCAGCATTTT. Its translation: CATEHVDSEGQPQHF. Looking up the rest from reference TRBV19 and TRBJ1-5 gives the full variable domain: DGGITQSPKYLFRKEGQNVTLSCEQNLNHDAMYWYRQDPGQGLRLIYYSQIVNDFQKGDIAEGYSVSREKKESFPLTVTSAQKNPTAFYLCATEHVDSEGQPQHFGDGTRLSIL.